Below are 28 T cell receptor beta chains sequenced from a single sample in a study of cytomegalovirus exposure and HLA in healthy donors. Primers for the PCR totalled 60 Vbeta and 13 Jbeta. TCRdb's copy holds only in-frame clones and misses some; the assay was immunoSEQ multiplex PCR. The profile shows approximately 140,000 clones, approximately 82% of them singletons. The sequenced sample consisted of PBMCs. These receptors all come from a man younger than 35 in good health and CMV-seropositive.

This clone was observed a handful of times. CDR3 in DNA: TGTGCCAGCACCCAAGGGGCTAGCGGGGACCCTTCTACCTACGAGCAGTACTTC. It translates to CASTQGASGDPSTYEQYF. The chain uses TRBV25-1 and TRBJ2-7; 9 bases map to TRBD2. From germline, CDR1 is MGHDK and CDR2 SYGVNS. The junction had 18 bases not matched to a gene; V was cut back by 7 bases and J by 2 bases. The CDR3 totals 18 residues.

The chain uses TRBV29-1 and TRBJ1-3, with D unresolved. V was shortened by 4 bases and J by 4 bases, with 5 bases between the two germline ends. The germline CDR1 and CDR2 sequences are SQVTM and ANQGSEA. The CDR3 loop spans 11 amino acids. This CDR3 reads CSVVVGNTIYF. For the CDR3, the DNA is TGCAGCGTTGTAGTCGGAAACACCATATATTTT.

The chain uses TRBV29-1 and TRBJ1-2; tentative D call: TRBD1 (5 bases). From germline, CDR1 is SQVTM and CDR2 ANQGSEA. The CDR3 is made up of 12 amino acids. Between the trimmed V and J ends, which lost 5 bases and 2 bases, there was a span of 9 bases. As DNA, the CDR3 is TGCAGCGTTCAGGGCAGCAACTATGGCTACACCTTC. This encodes CSVQGSNYGYTF. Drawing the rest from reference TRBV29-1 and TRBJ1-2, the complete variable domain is SAVISQKPSRDICQRGTSLTIQCQVDSQVTMMFWYRQQPGQSLTLIATANQGSEATYESGFVIDKFPISRPNLTFSTLTVSNMSPEDSSIYLCSVQGSNYGYTFGSGTRLTVV.

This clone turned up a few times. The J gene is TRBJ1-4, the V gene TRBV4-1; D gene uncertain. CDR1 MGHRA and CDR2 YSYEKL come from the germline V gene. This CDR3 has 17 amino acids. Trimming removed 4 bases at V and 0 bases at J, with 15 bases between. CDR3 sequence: CASSRRAGVATNEKLFF. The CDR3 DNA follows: TGCGCCAGCAGCCGCCGTGCGGGAGTTGCAACTAATGAAAAACTGTTTTTT.

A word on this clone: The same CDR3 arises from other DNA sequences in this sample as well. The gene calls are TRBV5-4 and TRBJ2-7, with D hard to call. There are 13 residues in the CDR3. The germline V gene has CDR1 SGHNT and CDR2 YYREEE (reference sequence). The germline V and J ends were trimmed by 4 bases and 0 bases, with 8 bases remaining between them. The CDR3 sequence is CASSPSGSYEQYF. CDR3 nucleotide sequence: TGTGCCAGCAGCCCCTCCGGCTCCTACGAGCAGTACTTC.

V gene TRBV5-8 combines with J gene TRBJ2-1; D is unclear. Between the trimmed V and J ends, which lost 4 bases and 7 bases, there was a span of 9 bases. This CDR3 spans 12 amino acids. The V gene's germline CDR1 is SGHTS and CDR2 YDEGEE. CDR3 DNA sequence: TGTGCCAGCAGCCTGCGCCGGAATGAGCAGTTCTTC. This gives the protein CASSLRRNEQFF.

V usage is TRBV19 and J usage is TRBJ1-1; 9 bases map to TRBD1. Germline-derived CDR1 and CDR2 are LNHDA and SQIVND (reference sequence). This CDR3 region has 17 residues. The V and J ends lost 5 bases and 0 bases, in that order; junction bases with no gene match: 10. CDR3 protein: CASSPRRDRDMNTEAFF. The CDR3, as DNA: TGTGCCAGTAGTCCCCGTAGGGACAGGGACATGAACACTGAAGCTTTCTTT.

CDR3 DNA: TGTGCCAGCAGTGACTCGACTAATGAAAAACTGTTTTTT. Amino acids: CASSDSTNEKLFF. The V and J genes are TRBV25-1 and TRBJ1-4; D gene ambiguous. Germline CDR1 MGHDK, CDR2 SYGVNS. The CDR3 extends over 13 amino acids. V lost 3 bases to trimming and J lost 2 bases, with 4 bases between them.

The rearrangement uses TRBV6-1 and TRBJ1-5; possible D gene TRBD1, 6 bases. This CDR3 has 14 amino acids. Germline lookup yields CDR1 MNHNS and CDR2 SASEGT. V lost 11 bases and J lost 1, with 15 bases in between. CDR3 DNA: TGTGCCTCAACGAGGGGGGGGAGCAATCAGCCCCAGCATTTT. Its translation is CASTRGGSNQPQHF.

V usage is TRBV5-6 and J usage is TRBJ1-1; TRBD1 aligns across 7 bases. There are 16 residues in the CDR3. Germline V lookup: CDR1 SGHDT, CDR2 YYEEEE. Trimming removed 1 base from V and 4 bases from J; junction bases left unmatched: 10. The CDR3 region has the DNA TGTGCCAGCAGCTTGAGGTGGGGGACAGTCGGCACTGAAGCTTTCTTT. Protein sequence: CASSLRWGTVGTEAFF. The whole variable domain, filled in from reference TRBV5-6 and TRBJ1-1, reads DAGVTQSPTHLIKTRGQQVTLRCSPKSGHDTVSWYQQALGQGPQFIFQYYEEEERQRGNFPDRFSGHQFPNYSSELNVNALLLGDSALYLCASSLRWGTVGTEAFFGQGTRLTVV.

This CDR3 reads CASSLGTGWFEAFF. The CDR3 nucleotides read TGTGCCAGCAGCCTAGGGACAGGGTGGTTTGAAGCTTTCTTT. The V and J genes are TRBV7-9 and TRBJ1-1; 9 bases fit TRBD1. The V gene end was trimmed by 5 bases and the J gene end by 7 bases; junction bases not matched to a gene: 8. The CDR3 is 14 residues long. The germline V gene has CDR1 SEHNR and CDR2 FQNEAQ (reference sequence). The complete variable domain, with remaining parts taken from reference TRBV7-9 and TRBJ1-1, reads DTGVSQNPRHKITKRGQNVTFRCDPISEHNRLYWYRQTLGQGPEFLTYFQNEAQLEKSRLLSDRFSAERPKGSFSTLEIQRTEQGDSAMYLCASSLGTGWFEAFFGQGTRLTVV.

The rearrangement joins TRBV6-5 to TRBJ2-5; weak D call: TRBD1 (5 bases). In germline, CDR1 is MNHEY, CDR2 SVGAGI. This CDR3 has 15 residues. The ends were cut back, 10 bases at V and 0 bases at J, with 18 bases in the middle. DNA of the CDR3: TGTGCCACCAACCAAGGCAGGGTGTACCAAGAGACCCAGTACTTC. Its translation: CATNQGRVYQETQYF.

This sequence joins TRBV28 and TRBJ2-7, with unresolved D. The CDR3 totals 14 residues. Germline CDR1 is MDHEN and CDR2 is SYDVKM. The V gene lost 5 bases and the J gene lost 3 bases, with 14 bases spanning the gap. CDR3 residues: CASSPGLGGYEQYF. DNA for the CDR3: TGTGCCAGCAGTCCCGGATTAGGCGGCTACGAGCAGTACTTC.

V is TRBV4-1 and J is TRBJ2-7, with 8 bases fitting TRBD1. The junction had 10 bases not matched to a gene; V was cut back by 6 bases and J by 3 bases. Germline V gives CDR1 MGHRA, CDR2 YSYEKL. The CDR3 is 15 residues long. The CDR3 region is CASSPPGQDFYEQYF. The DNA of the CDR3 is TGCGCCAGCAGTCCTCCGGGACAGGACTTCTACGAGCAGTACTTC.

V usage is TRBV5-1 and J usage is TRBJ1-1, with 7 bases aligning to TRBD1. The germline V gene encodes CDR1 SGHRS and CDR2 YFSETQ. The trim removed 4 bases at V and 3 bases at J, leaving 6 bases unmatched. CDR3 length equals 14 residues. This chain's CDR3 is CASSLGQSYTEAFF. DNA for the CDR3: TGCGCCAGCAGCCTGGGACAGTCTTACACTGAAGCTTTCTTT.

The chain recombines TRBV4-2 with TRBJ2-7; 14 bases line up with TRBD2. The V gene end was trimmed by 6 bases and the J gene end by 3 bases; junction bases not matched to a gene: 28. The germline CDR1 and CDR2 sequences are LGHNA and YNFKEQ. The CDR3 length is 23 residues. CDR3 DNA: TGTGCCAGCAGTCAAAACCCGGGACAGATGGGACTAGCGGGAGCGACCCAAGACTACGAGCAGTACTTC. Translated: CASSQNPGQMGLAGATQDYEQYF.

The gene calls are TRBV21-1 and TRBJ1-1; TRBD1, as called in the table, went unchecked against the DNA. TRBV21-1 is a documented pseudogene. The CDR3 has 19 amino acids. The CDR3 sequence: CASSKSRDRGGEVDTEAFF. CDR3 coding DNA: TGTGCCAGCAGTAAATCCCGGGACAGGGGGGGAGAGGTGGACACTGAAGCTTTCTTT.

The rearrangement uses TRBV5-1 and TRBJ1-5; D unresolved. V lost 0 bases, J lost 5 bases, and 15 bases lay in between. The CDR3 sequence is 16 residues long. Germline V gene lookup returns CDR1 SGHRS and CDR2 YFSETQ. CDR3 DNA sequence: TGCGCCAGCAGCTTGGGGCAGTATCAATCTGATCAGCCCCAGCATTTT. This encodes CASSLGQYQSDQPQHF.

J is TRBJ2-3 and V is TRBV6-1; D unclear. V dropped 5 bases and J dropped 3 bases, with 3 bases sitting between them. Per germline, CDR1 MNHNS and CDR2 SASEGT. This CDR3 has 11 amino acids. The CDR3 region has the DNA TGTGCCAGCAGTCAGACAGATACGCAGTATTTT. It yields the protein CASSQTDTQYF.

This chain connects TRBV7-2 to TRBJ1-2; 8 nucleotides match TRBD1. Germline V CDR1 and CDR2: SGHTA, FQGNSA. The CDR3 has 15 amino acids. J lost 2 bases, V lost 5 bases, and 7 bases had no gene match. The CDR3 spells CASSGGRGLNYGYTF. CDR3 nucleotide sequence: TGTGCCAGCAGCGGCGGCAGGGGGCTGAACTATGGCTACACCTTC.

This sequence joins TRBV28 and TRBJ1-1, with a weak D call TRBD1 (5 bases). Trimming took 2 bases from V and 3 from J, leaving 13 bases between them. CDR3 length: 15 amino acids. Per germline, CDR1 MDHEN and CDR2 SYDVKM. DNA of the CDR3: TGTGCCAGCAGTTTAAACAGGCGACTTTACACTGAAGCTTTCTTT. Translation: CASSLNRRLYTEAFF.

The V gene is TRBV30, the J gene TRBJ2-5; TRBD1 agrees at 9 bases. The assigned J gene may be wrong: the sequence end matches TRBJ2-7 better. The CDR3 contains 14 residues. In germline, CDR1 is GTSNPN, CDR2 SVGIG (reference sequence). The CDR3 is CAWSAGQGLYEQYF. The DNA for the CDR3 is TGTGCCTGGAGTGCGGGACAGGGACTCTACGAGCAGTACTTC.

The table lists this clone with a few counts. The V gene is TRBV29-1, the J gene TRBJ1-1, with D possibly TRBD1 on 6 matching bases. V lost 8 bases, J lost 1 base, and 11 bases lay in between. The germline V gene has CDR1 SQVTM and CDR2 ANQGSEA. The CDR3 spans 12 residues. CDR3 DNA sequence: TGCAGCAGCTTGACAGGGAACACTGAAGCTTTCTTT. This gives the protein CSSLTGNTEAFF.

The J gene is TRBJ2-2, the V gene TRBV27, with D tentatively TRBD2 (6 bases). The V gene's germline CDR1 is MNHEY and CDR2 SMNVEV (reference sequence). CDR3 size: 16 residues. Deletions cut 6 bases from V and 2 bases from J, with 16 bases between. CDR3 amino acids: CASRTGSSVNTGELFF. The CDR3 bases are TGTGCCAGCAGAACTGGGTCTAGCGTCAACACCGGGGAGCTGTTTTTT.

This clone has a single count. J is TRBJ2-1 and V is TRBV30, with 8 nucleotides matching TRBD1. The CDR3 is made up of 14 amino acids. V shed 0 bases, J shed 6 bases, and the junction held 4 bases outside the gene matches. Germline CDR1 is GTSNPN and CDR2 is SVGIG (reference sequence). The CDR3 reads CAWSVGTGVNEQFF. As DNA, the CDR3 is TGTGCCTGGAGTGTCGGGACAGGTGTCAATGAGCAGTTCTTC.

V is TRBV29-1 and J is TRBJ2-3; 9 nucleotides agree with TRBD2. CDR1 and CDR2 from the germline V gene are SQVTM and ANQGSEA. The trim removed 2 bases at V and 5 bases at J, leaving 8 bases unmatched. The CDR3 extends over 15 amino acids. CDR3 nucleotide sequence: TGCAGCGTTGAAACCCTTGGCGGGAGGGTAGATACGCAGTATTTT. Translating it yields CSVETLGGRVDTQYF.

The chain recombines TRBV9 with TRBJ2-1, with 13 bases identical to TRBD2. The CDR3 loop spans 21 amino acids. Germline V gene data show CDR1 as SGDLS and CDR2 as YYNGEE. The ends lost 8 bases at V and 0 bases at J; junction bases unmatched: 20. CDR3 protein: CASGQGRMRLAGGYSYNEQFF. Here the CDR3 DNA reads TGTGCCAGTGGACAGGGTCGAATGAGACTAGCGGGAGGTTACTCCTACAATGAGCAGTTCTTC. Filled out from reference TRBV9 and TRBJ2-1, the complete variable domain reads DSGVTQTPKHLITATGQRVTLRCSPRSGDLSVYWYQQSLDQGLQFLIQYYNGEERAKGNILERFSAQQFPDLHSELNLSSLELGDSALYFCASGQGRMRLAGGYSYNEQFFGPGTRLTVL.

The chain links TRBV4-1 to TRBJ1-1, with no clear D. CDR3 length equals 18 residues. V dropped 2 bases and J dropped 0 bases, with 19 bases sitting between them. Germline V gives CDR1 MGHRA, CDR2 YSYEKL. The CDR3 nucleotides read TGCGCCAGCAGCCAAAGTTCTCCGAGCGGAGGAATGAACACTGAAGCTTTCTTT. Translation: CASSQSSPSGGMNTEAFF.